Listed below are T cell receptor beta chains from one sample, sequenced in a study of T cell responses to AZD1222 COVID-19 vaccine. The method was immunoSEQ multiplex PCR; TCRdb's version includes in-frame clones alone and lacks a portion of them. The sample holds approximately 110,000 clones, around 87% seen once. The sequences come from peripheral blood, collected 28 days after the second AZD1222 dose. The source of these receptors is an adult who received the AZD1222 COVID-19 vaccine. Both conserved end residues are part of each CDR3. The order of the fields is J gene, V gene, D gene, clone size, CDR3 protein, CDR3 DNA. The D gene is left open where the match is weak. A clone size is listed for some rows: how often the clone was seen (once, few, many), or a class if it is expanded.

>TRBJ1-3|TRBV5-5|.|few
CASSLSPRGDAGNTIYF
TGTGCCAGCAGCTTGAGCCCTAGGGGTGACGCTGGAAACACCATATATTTT
>TRBJ1-2|TRBV7-9|.|.
CASSEGGAVGYTF
TGTGCCAGCAGCGAGGGGGGCGCAGTCGGCTACACCTTC
>TRBJ2-2|TRBV19|.|.
CASSIKSLAGELFF
TGTGCCAGTAGTATAAAGAGTTTAGCCGGGGAGCTGTTTTTT
>TRBJ1-2|TRBV7-2|.|.
CASSLASGKYGYTF
TGTGCCAGCAGCTTAGCATCAGGGAAATATGGCTACACCTTC
>TRBJ2-1|TRBV30|TRBD1|.
CAWSSQGAYNEQFF
TGTGCCTGGTCGAGTCAGGGGGCCTACAATGAGCAGTTCTTC
>TRBJ1-2|TRBV19|TRBD1|.
CATLKTGAGNGYTF
TGTGCCACTTTAAAGACAGGGGCCGGAAATGGCTACACCTTC
>TRBJ1-2|TRBV10-2|TRBD1|.
CASRATGVHYGYTF
TGCGCCAGCAGAGCTACAGGGGTACACTATGGCTACACCTTC
>TRBJ2-3|TRBV3-1/TRBV3-2|.|.
CASSNTALGSTDTQYF
TGTGCCAGCAGCAACACCGCACTTGGTAGCACAGATACGCAGTATTTT
>TRBJ1-2|TRBV30|.|.
CAWKGDRGYTF
TGTGCCTGGAAGGGGGATCGGGGCTACACCTTC
>TRBJ2-2|TRBV19|TRBD2|.
CASSPGGRTSGGLTGELFF
TGTGCCAGTAGTCCTGGTGGACGGACTAGCGGGGGTCTCACCGGGGAGCTGTTTTTT
>TRBJ1-4|TRBV7-2|.|.
CASSLNTAAGEKLFF
TGTGCCAGCAGCTTAAATACGGCCGCGGGGGAAAAACTGTTTTTT
>TRBJ1-6|TRBV18|TRBD1|.
CASSPDRGSHSPLHF
TGTGCCAGCTCACCCGACAGGGGGTCTCATTCACCCCTCCACTTT
>TRBJ2-4|TRBV25-1|.|few
CASRDGNIQYF
TGTGCCAGCAGGGACGGAAACATTCAGTACTTC
>TRBJ2-5|TRBV7-6|.|.
CASSSPLAQYF
TGTGCCAGCAGCTCCCCCTTGGCCCAGTACTTC
>TRBJ2-1|TRBV4-3|.|.
CASSQRFPPSGRNEQFF
TGCGCCAGCAGCCAGAGATTTCCCCCGTCAGGGCGGAATGAGCAGTTCTTC
>TRBJ1-1|TRBV3-1/TRBV3-2|.|.
CASSQDRLNTEAFF
TGTGCCAGCAGCCAAGACAGGCTGAACACTGAAGCTTTCTTT
>TRBJ2-7|TRBV6-5|TRBD1|.
CASSPGTAYHEQYF
TGTGCCAGCAGCCCCGGGACAGCTTACCACGAGCAGTACTTC
>TRBJ1-1|TRBV3-1/TRBV3-2|TRBD1|.
CASTTTGDLTEAFF
TGTGCCAGCACTACGACAGGGGACCTCACTGAAGCTTTCTTT
>TRBJ2-2|TRBV7-7|.|.
CASSPRLNTGELFF
TGTGCCAGCAGCCCCCGTCTTAACACCGGGGAGCTGTTTTTT
>TRBJ1-1|TRBV27|TRBD1|.
CASSFQLPGTGTTEAFF
TGTGCCAGCAGTTTCCAACTACCCGGGACAGGGACCACTGAAGCTTTCTTT